The source of this T cell receptor (beta chain) is a study of T-cell reconstitution after alpha-beta-depleted transplantation in children. Study-wide results and caveats: After transplant, high TCRbeta diversity at day 60 in some patients arose from surviving recipient T cells and thymic progenitors. By about two months after transplant, alpha-beta T cells reportedly arose from several hundred graft clones that had expanded.

Unique molecular identifiers were used to barcode this TCRbeta library. TCRdb independently ran MiXCR on the PCR reads; one entry per CDR3 protein. This sample has about 580,000 distinct CDR3 sequences, with under 30% found just once. This clonotype was detected ten times or more. No antigen is known for it. Sequences were derived from PBMCs, mostly from graft donor cells, sampled 360 days after TCRalphabeta/CD19-depleted stem cell transplant. This clonotype was sampled from a boy under two years old who had a stem cell transplant for acute myeloid leukemia, so the T cells may come from the graft donor.

Here the CDR3 DNA reads TGTGCCAGCAGGACCGAGGGGGGTACGCAGTATTTT. Its translation: CASRTEGGTQYF. The chain recombines TRBV6-6 with TRBJ2-3, with D perhaps being TRBD1 or TRBD2 (6 bases each). Between the trimmed V and J ends, which lost 6 bases and 8 bases, there was a span of 12 bases. The CDR3 is made up of 12 amino acids. Germline V gives CDR1 MNHNY, CDR2 SVGAGI (reference sequence).